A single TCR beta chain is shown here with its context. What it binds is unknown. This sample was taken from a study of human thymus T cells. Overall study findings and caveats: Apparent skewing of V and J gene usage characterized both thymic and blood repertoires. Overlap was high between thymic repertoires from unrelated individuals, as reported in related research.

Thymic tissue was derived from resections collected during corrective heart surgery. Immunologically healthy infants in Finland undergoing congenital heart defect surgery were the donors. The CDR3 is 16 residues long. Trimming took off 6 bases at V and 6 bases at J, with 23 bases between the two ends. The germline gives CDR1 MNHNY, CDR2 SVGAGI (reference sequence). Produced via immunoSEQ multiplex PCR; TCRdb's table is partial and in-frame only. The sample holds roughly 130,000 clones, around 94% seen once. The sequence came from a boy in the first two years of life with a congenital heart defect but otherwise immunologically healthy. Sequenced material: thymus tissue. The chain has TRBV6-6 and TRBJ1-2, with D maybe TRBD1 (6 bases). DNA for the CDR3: TGTGCCAGCAGACCGACACATCGGGGGGGCGTTAATGGCTACACCTTC. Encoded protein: CASRPTHRGGVNGYTF.